This TCR beta chain comes out of a study of glioma-infiltrating T cells. This CDR3 region has 12 residues. Germline assignment: CDR1 MNHEY and CDR2 SVGAGI. The V and J ends lost 2 bases and 4 bases respectively, with 5 bases between them. This clonotype has ten or more counts. Using RNA template, CDR3s of TCR alpha and beta were amplified with iRepertoire arm-PCR. Each CDR3 protein is one row after TCRdb ran MiXCR on the multiplex PCR reads. Among more than 350,000 distinct CDR3 sequences, roughly two fifths were seen once, and the ten largest hold about 12%. This clonotype was sampled from a human donor with low-grade glioma or glioblastoma, undergoing nonglioma brain surgery, or in good health (not recorded which). This chain joins TRBV6-5 and TRBJ1-1; D unresolved. The source material was glioma tissue, nonneoplastic brain tissue, or PBMCs (not recorded which). The CDR3, as DNA: TGTGCCAGCAGTTACGCCGGCACTGAAGCTTTCTTT. Its translation: CASSYAGTEAFF.